These 8 T cell receptor beta chains came from one sample sequenced in a study of blood T cell repertoires in COVID-19. Libraries were prepared by immunoSEQ multiplex PCR; TCRdb keeps only in-frame clonotypes and omits some of them. The sample shows about 89,000 clones, about nine tenths of them seen only once. Sequenced sample: peripheral blood. The receptors derive from a man in his sixties with acute or convalescent COVID-19.

This chain uses TRBV3-1 (or the pseudogene TRBV3-2) with TRBJ1-2; D gene uncertain. Trimming took 5 bases from V and 7 from J, leaving 8 bases between them. Germline V CDR1 and CDR2: LGHDT, YNNKEL (reference sequence). CDR3 length equals 11 residues. The CDR3 coding sequence is TGTGCCAGCAGCATCGGGGTTGGCTACACCTTC. Protein sequence: CASSIGVGYTF.

In nucleotides, the CDR3 is TGTGCCAGCAGCAAATATTGGCAGGGGGCCGTCGGGGAGCTGTTTTTT. This codes for CASSKYWQGAVGELFF. This sequence joins TRBV21-1 and TRBJ2-2; no check of the table's D call, TRBD1, against the DNA was made. TRBV21-1 is assigned pseudogene status. The CDR3 has 16 amino acids.

V gene TRBV9 combines with J gene TRBJ2-1; 7 nucleotides match TRBD1. V lost 1 base, J lost 5 bases, and 6 bases stayed unmatched. The CDR3 runs to 15 residues. Germline CDR1 and CDR2: SGDLS and YYNGEE. This chain's CDR3 is CASSVTGAFNNEQFF. The CDR3 nucleotides are TGTGCCAGCAGCGTAACAGGGGCATTTAACAATGAGCAGTTCTTC.

This clone was counted a single time. The chain employs TRBV6-4 and TRBJ2-1; maybe TRBD1 (7 bases). This CDR3 is 15 amino acids long. The germline V gene has CDR1 MRHNA and CDR2 SNTAGT. Trimming removed 5 bases from V and 8 bases from J, with 19 bases in between. This chain's CDR3 is CASSYSSVGGDEQFF. The DNA of the CDR3 is TGTGCCAGCAGTTATTCTAGCGTAGGGGGCGATGAGCAGTTCTTC.

V and J are TRBV5-1 and TRBJ2-7; TRBD1 is a possible D gene (6 bases). Germline CDR1 SGHRS, CDR2 YFSETQ. Trimming took off 4 bases at V and 3 bases at J, with 17 bases between the two ends. The CDR3 is 15 residues long. CDR3 sequence reads: CASSEISLDSYEQYF. The CDR3 bases are TGCGCCAGCAGCGAAATTAGTCTGGACAGCTACGAGCAGTACTTC.

Turning to this clone: One junction end does not reproduce the germline sequence, and a read error may be involved. The CDR3 sequence is CASSLGGQGIYDYTF. DNA for the CDR3: TGTGCCAGCAGCTTAGGGGGACAGGGAATCTATGACTACACCTTC. The rearrangement uses TRBV7-2 and TRBJ1-2; 9 bases align to TRBD1. This CDR3 is built from 15 residues. Germline assignment: CDR1 SGHTA and CDR2 FQGNSA.

The chain uses TRBV9 and TRBJ2-1; TRBD1 matches 9 bases. J gave up 7 bases and V 0 bases, and 11 bases lay outside the gene matches. Looked up from germline, CDR1 is SGDLS and CDR2 is YYNGEE. This CDR3 has 17 amino acids. Here the CDR3 reads CASSVVDRGRFGNEQFF. The CDR3 DNA reads TGTGCCAGCAGCGTAGTCGACAGGGGGAGATTTGGTAATGAGCAGTTCTTC.

J is TRBJ2-6 and V is TRBV19, with a weak D call TRBD1 (5 bases). From germline, CDR1 is LNHDA and CDR2 SQIVND (reference sequence). This CDR3 spans 15 amino acids. V gave up 5 bases and J gave up 4 bases, with 12 bases separating them. The CDR3 DNA sequence: TGTGCCAGTAGTGTCCAGGGTGCCGGGGCCAACGTCCTGACTTTC. This sequence encodes CASSVQGAGANVLTF.